What follows are 5 T cell receptor beta chains derived from one specimen sequenced in a study of blood T cells in healthy people across ages. The authors ran a second PCR of roughly 6 to 12 cycles using a sample-barcoded 5' primer and a J-beta primer mix. A single record per CDR3 protein comes from TCRdb applying MiXCR to the 5' RACE reads. This sample carries 1 million or so distinct CDR3 sequences, 35% to 55% of them seen once, and the ten largest clones take 18%. Sequencing was performed on blood. The receptors stem from an older woman in good health.

The V gene is TRBV7-2, the J gene TRBJ2-5, with no clear D. Trimming stripped 3 bases from V and 11 bases from J, with 25 bases between. CDR3 length: 16 amino acids. Germline V gene lookup returns CDR1 SGHTA and CDR2 FQGNSA. The CDR3 DNA follows: TGTGCCAGCAGCTTTGCAGGAGTGGCTACCTACAATGAGCAGTACTTC. This encodes CASSFAGVATYNEQYF. Using reference TRBV7-2 and TRBJ2-5 for the parts outside the CDR3, the full variable domain is GAGVSQSPSNKVTEKGKDVELRCDPISGHTALYWYRQSLGQGLEFLIYFQGNSAPDKSGLPSDRFSAERTGGSVSTLTIQRTQQEDSAVYLCASSFAGVATYNEQYFGPGTRLLVL.

This clonotype was picked up a small number of times. This chain links TRBV10-3 with TRBJ2-7; 7 bases align to TRBD1. V was clipped by 6 bases and J by 3 bases; unmatched bases: 8. This CDR3 has 14 amino acids. Germline lookup yields CDR1 ENHRY and CDR2 SYGVKD. This chain's CDR3 is CAIRGQGGLYEQYF. Written as DNA, the CDR3 is TGTGCCATCAGAGGACAAGGGGGCCTCTACGAGCAGTACTTC.

This clonotype was observed a single time. A read error may account for a junction end that differs from germline. V and J are TRBV11-1 and TRBJ2-1; D remains unclear. Germline V gene sequence: CDR1 SGHAT, CDR2 FQDESV (reference sequence). The CDR3 length is 13 residues. Here the CDR3 reads CTSSLLLRNEQFF. The CDR3 DNA is TGTACCAGCAGCTTGTTACTTCGCAATGAGCAGTTCTTC.

Details on this clonotype: This sequence may be a read error, since a much larger clone differs from it by one base. This chain links TRBV7-2 with TRBJ2-1; 7 positions agree with TRBD2. The DNA end lines up better with TRBJ2-7; the J call may be wrong. The CDR3 runs to 16 residues. Germline assignment: CDR1 SGHTA and CDR2 FQGNSA. Here the CDR3 reads CASSLAGGSSYNEQYF. CDR3 sequence (DNA): TGTGCCAGCAGCTTAGCGGGAGGGAGCTCCTACAATGAGCAGTACTTC.

This chain links TRBV11-2 with TRBJ1-2; no reliable D call. The CDR3 is 14 amino acids. The ends were cut back, 0 bases at V and 2 bases at J, with 7 bases in the middle. Germline V gene lookup returns CDR1 SGHAT and CDR2 FQNNGV. CDR3 nucleotides: TGTGCCAGCAGCTTAGATCTGGTCAACTATGGCTACACCTTC. Its translation: CASSLDLVNYGYTF.